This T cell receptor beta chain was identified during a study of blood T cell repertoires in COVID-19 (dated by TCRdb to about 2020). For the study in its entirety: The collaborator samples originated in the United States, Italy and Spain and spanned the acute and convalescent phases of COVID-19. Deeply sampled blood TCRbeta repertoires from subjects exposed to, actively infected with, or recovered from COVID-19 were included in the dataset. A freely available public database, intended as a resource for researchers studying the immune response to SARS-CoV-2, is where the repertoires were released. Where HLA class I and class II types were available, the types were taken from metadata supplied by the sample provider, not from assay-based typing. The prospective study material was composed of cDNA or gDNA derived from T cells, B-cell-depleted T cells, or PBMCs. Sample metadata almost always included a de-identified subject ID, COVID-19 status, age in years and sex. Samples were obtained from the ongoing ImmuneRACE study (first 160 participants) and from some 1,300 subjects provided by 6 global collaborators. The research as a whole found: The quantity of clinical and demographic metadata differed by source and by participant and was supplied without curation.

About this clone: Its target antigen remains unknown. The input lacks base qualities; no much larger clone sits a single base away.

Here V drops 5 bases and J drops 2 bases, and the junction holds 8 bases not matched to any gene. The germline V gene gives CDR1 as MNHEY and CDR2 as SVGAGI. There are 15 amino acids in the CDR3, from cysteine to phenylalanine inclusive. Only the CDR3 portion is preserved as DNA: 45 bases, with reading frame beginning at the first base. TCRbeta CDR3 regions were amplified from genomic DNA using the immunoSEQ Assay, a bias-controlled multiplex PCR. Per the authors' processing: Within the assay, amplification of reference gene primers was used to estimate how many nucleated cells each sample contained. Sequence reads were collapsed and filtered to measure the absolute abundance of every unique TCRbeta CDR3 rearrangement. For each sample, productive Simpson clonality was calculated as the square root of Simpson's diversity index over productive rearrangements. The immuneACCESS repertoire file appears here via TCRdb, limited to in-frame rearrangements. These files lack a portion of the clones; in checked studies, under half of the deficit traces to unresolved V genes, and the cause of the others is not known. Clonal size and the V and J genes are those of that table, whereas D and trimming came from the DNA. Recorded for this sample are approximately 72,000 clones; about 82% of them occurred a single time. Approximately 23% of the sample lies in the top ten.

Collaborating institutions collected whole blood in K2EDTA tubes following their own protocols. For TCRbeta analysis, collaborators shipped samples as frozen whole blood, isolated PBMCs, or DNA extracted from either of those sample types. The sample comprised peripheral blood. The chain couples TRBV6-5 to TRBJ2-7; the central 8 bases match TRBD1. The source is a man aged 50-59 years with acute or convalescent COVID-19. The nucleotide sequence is TGTGCCAGCAGTCTAAGACAGGGGCCCGCCTACGAGCAGTACTTC. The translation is CASSLRQGPAYEQYF.